This T cell receptor (beta chain) is drawn from a study of regulatory T cells in long-lasting Graves disease (dated by TCRdb to the early 2020s). Background on the whole study: In the newly diagnosed Graves' disease group, patients had been taking antithyroid drugs for less than 3 months. Persistent Graves' disease patients were compared with newly diagnosed Graves' disease patients by peripheral blood TCR sequencing and RNA sequencing. The study took place in China and was registered as a clinical trial. A total of roughly 35 samples were covered by TCR sequencing, comprising around 13 persistent and around 20 newly diagnosed Graves' disease patients. General conclusions and limits of the study: Persistent disease showed preferential use of TRBV28, TRBJ1-2 and TRBJ2-5, whereas newly diagnosed disease favored TRBV20-1 and TRBJ2-1. The authors noted that the small sample size was a limitation that may lower accuracy. Sequencing and analysis were limited to the TCR beta chain. Lower TCR Shannon entropy and fewer highly expanded clones were observed in persistent Graves' disease patients than in newly diagnosed patients, which suggested clonal expansion. A larger number of public clonotypes was shared among persistent patients (fewer than 3,000) than among newly diagnosed patients (roughly 1,000). Only peripheral blood was studied, because thyroid tissue, the primary lesion, was inaccessible.

The time point label of this sample denotes: newly diagnosed GD, antithyroid drugs for less than 3 months. RNA was extracted from PBMCs in TRIzol for both TCR sequencing and RNA sequencing. Graves' disease was diagnosed according to American Thyroid Association guidelines. Recruitment of patients was carried out at an endocrinology department in Xi'an, China. Each patient gave around 9.2 milliliters of peripheral blood, collected in an EDTA anticoagulant tube. PBMCs were isolated by Ficoll Paque Plus density gradient separation without further T cell sorting. An Agilent 2100 Bioanalyzer and agarose gel were used to assess RNA quality, and a NanoDrop 2000 was used to measure RNA concentration. The library was obtained by multiplex PCR. TCRdb lists the instrument as Illumina HiSeq 4000. CDR3 regions were amplified by Arm-PCR with iRepertoire HTBI primers to construct TCR beta libraries. PCR products were gel purified before sequencing. As for how the authors treated the data: Gene usage analysis of CDR3 amino acid clonotypes relied on the approximately 62 TRBV and 14 TRBJ segments identified across samples. Filtered high-quality paired reads were merged into contigs using COPE and FqMerger. Contigs were aligned with BLAST to IMGT TRBV, TRBD and TRBJ reference genes, and CDR3 was defined per IMGT. Highly expanded clones were defined as clonotypes with a frequency above 0.1%. Repertoire diversity was measured by Shannon entropy, and V-J evenness by the Gini coefficient. A clonotype was considered public if more than one individual shared it. TCRdb cleaned the public reads at Q25 with fastp, built clones with MiXCR and kept in-frame beta chains. Entries that share a CDR3 protein sequence are merged under the most common genes and DNA. These V and J calls are TCRdb output, not the study's own analysis. The sample profile shows 350,000 to 400,000 distinct CDR3 sequences; 15% to 20% of them were found once. The top ten clonotypes cover roughly a fifth of the sample.

Many counts were recorded for this clonotype. The antigen this receptor binds is unknown. No base quality values were provided; no much bigger clone lies one nucleotide off. From a lookup of the germline V gene, CDR1 and CDR2 are SGHRS and YFSETQ. V and J lose 1 base and 6 bases, and a span of 13 bases separates them. Its CDR3 holds 15 amino acids, cysteine through phenylalanine. Only the CDR3 region is kept as DNA, spanning 45 bases read in frame from base 1. This sample also appeared in a second study, on T cells in Graves' hyperthyroidism and ophthalmopathy. The second study, in turn, reports: Stable Graves' hyperthyroidism was defined as the absence of progression to ophthalmopathy over 18 months of follow-up. Hyperthyroidism patients were newly diagnosed, had a disease duration of under 2 months, and were aged 18 to 65 years. Exclusion was applied to patients with uncontrolled infections, other autoimmune diseases, pregnancy or lactation. Diagnoses were established on the basis of clinical symptoms, serum thyroxine and TRAb, thyroid ultrasound, and orbital computed tomography. The first round of RT-PCR for the TCR CDR3 was performed with the HTBI primer set and the Qiagen OneStep RT-PCR kit. Most expanded thyroid clonotypes (frequency above 0.001) were also detected in blood, a finding suggesting that blood repertoires may reflect thyroid immune responses. A model built on a 13 V-J signature distinguished ophthalmopathy from stable hyperthyroidism, reaching around 88% sensitivity and approximately 81% specificity in cross-validation and 80%/75% in testing. In validation, the model predicted progression to ophthalmopathy a median of 6.5 months before onset, with about 67% sensitivity and around 76% specificity. TCR V-J signatures able to tell the groups apart were searched for in a discovery cohort of 95 or so patients, of whom 43 had Graves' ophthalmopathy and 57 had stable Graves' hyperthyroidism. An independent validation cohort of fewer than 20 hyperthyroidism patients and 17 patients who later progressed to ophthalmopathy tested prospective prediction of ophthalmopathy. The roughly 100 discovery patients were randomly divided into training and test sets at a 7:3 ratio. In over five Graves' hyperthyroidism patients, the study also compared T-cell repertoires from thyroid tissue with T-cell repertoires from blood. After blood sampling, hyperthyroidism patients were treated with methimazole at a starting dose of 30 mg daily, and ophthalmopathy patients were treated with high-dose intravenous methylprednisolone. A second multiplex PCR round built the libraries, followed by size selection and purification. Paired-end sequencing of the libraries was performed with 100 bp reads on an Illumina HiSeq2000. SOAPnuke was used to process the raw data, with reads discarded if the reads contained adapters or uncalled bases, had a mean Phred below 15, or lacked an exact constant-primer or identifier match. COPE v1.2.5 was used to merge the high-quality paired reads, and each unique nucleotide sequence was defined as a clonotype. Clonotypes were aligned to IMGT TRBV, TRBD and TRBJ reference segments using MiTCR v1.1. The analysis included only V-J combinations with a frequency above 0.0001, which together covered 99% to 99.2% of the repertoires. A TCS score was defined as the ratio of F50 (clonal expansion) to E x V (chaos), with BLOSUM62-based TCRdist applied between CDR3 peptides within each V-J. Welch's t-statistics and random forest reduced fewer than 550 V-J features to 13, which were used in a naive Bayes classifier (R e1071). No statistical method was used to fix the sample size in advance, and group allocation was not hidden from the investigators. TCR Vbeta CDR3 sequencing of roughly 140 peripheral blood samples (under 45 ophthalmopathy, 75 or so hyperthyroidism and approximately 17 progressor patients) is reported in the paper.

The TCR comes from a young woman with Graves disease. Donor details come from another sample of the same person, matched by shared clones. Here the chain combines TRBV5-1 and TRBJ2-2; a weak D assignment points to TRBD2 (5 bases agree). This material consisted of peripheral blood mononuclear cells (PBMCs), taken at new diagnosis, from a patient treated with antithyroid drugs. CDR3 protein: CASSLTRIGPGELFF. Read as DNA, the sequence is TGCGCCAGCAGCTTGACTAGAATTGGCCCCGGGGAGCTGTTTTTT. Extended through the reference TRBV5-1 and TRBJ2-2 proteins, this CDR3 yields the full variable domain: KAGVTQTPRYLIKTRGQQVTLSCSPISGHRSVSWYQQTPGQGLQFLFEYFSETQRNKGNFPGRFSGRQFSNSRSEMNVSTLELGDSALYLCASSLTRIGPGELFFGEGSRLTVL.